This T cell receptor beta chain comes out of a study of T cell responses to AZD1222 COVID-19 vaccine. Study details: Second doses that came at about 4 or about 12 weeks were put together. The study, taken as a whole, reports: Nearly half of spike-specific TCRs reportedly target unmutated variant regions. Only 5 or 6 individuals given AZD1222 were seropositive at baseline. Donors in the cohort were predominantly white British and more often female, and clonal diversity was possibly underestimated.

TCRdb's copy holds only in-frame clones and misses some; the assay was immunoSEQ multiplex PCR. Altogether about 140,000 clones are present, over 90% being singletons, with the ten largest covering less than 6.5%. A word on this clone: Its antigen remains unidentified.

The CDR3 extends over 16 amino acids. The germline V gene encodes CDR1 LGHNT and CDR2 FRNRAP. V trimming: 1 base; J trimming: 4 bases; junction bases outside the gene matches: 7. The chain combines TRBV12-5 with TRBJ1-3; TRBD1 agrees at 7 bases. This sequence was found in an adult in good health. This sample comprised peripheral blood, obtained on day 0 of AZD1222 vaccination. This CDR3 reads CASGLGQGVSGNTIYF. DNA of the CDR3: TGTGCTAGTGGTTTGGGACAGGGAGTATCGGGAAACACCATATATTTT.